Listed here is a single T cell receptor beta chain. The antigen is unknown. The data derive from a study of vaccination effects on CD4 cells after COVID-19. Before sequencing, viral peptide pools were used by the ViraFEST assay to expand antigen-specific CD4+ T cells. Scientists isolated CD4+ T cells after an approximately ten-day culture period ended. Nucleocapsid antibodies were negative in the vaccine recipients, who had never had SARS-CoV-2 infection. Repertoires were generated with immunoSEQ multiplex PCR, while TCRdb's copy carries only in-frame clones and drops some. The data hold around 71,000 clones, with roughly 72% observed a single time. The germline V and J ends were trimmed by 6 bases and 4 bases, with 10 bases remaining between them. The CDR3 sequence is 13 residues long.

Sample: CD4+ T cells from PBMCs cultured with HCoV-OC43 spike peptides, taken before COVID-19 vaccination. Subset in this sample: HCoV-OC43 spike overlapping peptide pool stimulation. This receptor was taken from a human donor who received a COVID-19 vaccine. The V gene is TRBV12-3 or TRBV12-4, the J gene TRBJ2-1; D is unclear. The CDR3 sequence is CASSPPGYNEQFF. CDR3 in DNA: TGTGCCAGCAGCCCACCGGGTTACAATGAGCAGTTCTTC.